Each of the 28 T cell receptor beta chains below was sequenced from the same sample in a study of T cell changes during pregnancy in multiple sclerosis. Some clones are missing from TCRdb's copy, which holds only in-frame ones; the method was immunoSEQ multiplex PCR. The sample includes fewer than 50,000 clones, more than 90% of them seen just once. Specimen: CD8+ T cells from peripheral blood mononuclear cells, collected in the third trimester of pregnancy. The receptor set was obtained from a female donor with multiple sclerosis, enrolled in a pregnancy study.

The CDR3 DNA follows: TGTGCCAGCGGACAGAGCTCCTACGAGCAGTACTTC. It translates to CASGQSSYEQYF. The J gene is TRBJ2-7, the V gene TRBV5-6; possibly TRBD1 for D (6 bases). V was pared by 7 bases and J by 0 bases, with 8 bases between. Germline V gene sequence: CDR1 SGHDT, CDR2 YYEEEE. The CDR3 runs to 12 residues.

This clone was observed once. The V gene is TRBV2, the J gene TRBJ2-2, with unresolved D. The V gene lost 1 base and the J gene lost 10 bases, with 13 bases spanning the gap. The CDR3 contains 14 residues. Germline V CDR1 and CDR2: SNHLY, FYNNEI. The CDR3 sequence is CASSEETVRVELFF. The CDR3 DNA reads TGTGCCAGCAGTGAAGAAACGGTTCGAGTGGAGCTGTTTTTT.

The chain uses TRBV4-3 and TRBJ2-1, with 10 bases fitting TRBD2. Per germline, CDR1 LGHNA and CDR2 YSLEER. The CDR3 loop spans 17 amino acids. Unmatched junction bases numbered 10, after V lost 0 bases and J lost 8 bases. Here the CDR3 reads CASSQDLAGVTSHEQFF. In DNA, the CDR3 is TGCGCCAGCAGCCAAGACCTAGCGGGAGTCACGTCTCATGAGCAGTTCTTC.

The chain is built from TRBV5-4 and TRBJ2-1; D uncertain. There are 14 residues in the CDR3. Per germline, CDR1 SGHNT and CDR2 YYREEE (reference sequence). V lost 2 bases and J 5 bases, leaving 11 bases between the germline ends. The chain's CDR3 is CASSFVAGHNEQFF. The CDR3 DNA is TGTGCCAGCAGCTTCGTGGCAGGCCACAATGAGCAGTTCTTC.

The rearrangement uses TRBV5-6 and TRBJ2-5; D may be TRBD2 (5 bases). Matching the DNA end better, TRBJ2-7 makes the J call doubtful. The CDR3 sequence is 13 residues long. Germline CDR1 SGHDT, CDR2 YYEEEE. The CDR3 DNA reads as TGTGCCAGCAGCTTGTTCCGGGACTACGAGCAGTACTTC. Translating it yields CASSLFRDYEQYF.

The DNA for the CDR3 is TGTGCCAGTAGTATTATAGGCAATCAGCCCCAGCATTTT. This encodes CASSIIGNQPQHF. This chain connects TRBV19 to TRBJ1-5; D gene ambiguous. CDR1 LNHDA and CDR2 SQIVND come from the germline V gene (reference sequence). Deletions cut 3 bases from V and 2 bases from J, with 5 bases between. The CDR3 runs 13 residues. Full variable domain (rest looked up from reference TRBV19 and TRBJ1-5): DGGITQSPKYLFRKEGQNVTLSCEQNLNHDAMYWYRQDPGQGLRLIYYSQIVNDFQKGDIAEGYSVSREKKESFPLTVTSAQKNPTAFYLCASSIIGNQPQHFGDGTRLSIL.

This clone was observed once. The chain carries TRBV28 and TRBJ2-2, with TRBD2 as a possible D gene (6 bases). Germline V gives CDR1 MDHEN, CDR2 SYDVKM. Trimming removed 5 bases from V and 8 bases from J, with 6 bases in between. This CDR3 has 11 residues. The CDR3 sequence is CASSGLGELFF. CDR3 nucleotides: TGTGCCAGCAGTGGACTAGGGGAGCTGTTTTTT.

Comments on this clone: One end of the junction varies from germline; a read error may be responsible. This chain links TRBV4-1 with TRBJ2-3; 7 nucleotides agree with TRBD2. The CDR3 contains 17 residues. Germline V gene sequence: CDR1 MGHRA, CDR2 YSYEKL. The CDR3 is CASSREGSGPSTGTQYF. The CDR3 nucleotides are TGCGCCAGCAGCCGGGAGGGTAGCGGGCCTAGCACAGGTACGCAGTATTTT.

The CDR3 sequence: CASRFRDYQETQYF. Here the CDR3 DNA reads TGTGCCAGCAGGTTCCGGGACTACCAAGAGACCCAGTACTTC. The chain couples TRBV2 to TRBJ2-5; a possible D gene is TRBD2 (6 bases). The CDR3 loop spans 14 amino acids. V lost 6 bases, J lost 0 bases, and 11 bases lay in between. Germline V gene lookup returns CDR1 SNHLY and CDR2 FYNNEI.

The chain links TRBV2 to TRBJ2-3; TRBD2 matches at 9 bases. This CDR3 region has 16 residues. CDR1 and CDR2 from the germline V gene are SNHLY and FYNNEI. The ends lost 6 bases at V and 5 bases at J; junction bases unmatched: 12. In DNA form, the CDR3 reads TGTGCCAGCAGCGAGTTTCTAGCGGGACCGCAAGATACGCAGTATTTT. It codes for CASSEFLAGPQDTQYF. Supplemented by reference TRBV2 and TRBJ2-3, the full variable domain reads EPEVTQTPSHQVTQMGQEVILRCVPISNHLYFYWYRQILGQKVEFLVSFYNNEISEKSEIFDDQFSVERPDGSNFTLKIRSTKLEDSAMYFCASSEFLAGPQDTQYFGPGTRLTVL.

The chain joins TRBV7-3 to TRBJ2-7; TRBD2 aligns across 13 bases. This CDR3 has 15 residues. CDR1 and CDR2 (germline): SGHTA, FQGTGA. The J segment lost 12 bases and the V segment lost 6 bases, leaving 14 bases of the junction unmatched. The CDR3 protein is CASSPTGTSGDTWYF. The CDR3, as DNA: TGTGCCAGCAGTCCTACCGGGACTAGCGGGGATACTTGGTACTTC.

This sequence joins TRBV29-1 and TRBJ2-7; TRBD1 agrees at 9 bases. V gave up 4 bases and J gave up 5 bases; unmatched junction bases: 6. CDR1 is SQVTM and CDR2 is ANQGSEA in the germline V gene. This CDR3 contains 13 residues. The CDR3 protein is CSVGDREADEQYF. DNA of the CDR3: TGCAGCGTTGGGGACAGGGAAGCTGACGAGCAGTACTTC.

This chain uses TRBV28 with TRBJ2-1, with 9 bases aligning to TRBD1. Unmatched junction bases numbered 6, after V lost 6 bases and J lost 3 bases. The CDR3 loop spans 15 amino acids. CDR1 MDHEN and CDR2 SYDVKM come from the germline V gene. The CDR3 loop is CASSPPGQGYNEQFF. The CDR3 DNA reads TGTGCCAGCAGCCCACCGGGACAGGGCTACAATGAGCAGTTCTTC.

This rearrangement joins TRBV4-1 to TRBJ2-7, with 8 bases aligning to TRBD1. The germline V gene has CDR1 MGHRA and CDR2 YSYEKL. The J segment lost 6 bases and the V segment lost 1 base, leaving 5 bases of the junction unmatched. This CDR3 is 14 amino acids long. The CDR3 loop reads CASSQVDRGGEQYF. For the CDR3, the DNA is TGCGCCAGCAGCCAAGTCGACAGGGGCGGCGAGCAGTACTTC.

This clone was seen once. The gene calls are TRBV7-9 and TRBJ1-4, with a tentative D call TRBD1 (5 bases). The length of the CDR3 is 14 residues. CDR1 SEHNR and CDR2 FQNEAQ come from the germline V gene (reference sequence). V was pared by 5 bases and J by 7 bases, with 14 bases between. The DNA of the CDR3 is TGTGCCAGCAGCCGAGTGGGGGGTAGTGAAAAACTGTTTTTT. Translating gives CASSRVGGSEKLFF.

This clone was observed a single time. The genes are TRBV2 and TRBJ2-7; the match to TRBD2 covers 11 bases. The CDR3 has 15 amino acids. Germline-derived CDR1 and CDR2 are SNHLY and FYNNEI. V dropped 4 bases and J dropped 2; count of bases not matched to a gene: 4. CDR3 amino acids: CASSVLAGGTYEQYF. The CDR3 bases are TGTGCCAGCAGTGTTCTAGCGGGAGGCACCTACGAGCAGTACTTC.

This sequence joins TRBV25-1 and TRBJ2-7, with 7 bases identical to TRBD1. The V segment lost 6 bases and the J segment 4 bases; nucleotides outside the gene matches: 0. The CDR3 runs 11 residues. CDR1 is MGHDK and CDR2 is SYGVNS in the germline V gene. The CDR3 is CASSRGYEQYF. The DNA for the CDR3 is TGTGCCAGCAGCAGGGGGTACGAGCAGTACTTC.

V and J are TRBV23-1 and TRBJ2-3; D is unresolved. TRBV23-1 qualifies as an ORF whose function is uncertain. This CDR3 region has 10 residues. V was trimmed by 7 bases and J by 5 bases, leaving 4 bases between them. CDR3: CASTVDTQYF. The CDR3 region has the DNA TGCGCCAGCACCGTAGATACGCAGTATTTT.

Written as DNA, the CDR3 is TGTGCCAGTAGTATAATGGGGACAGGGTCTTACGAGCAGTACTTC. It codes for CASSIMGTGSYEQYF. V usage is TRBV19 and J usage is TRBJ2-7; TRBD1 matches at 9 bases. The junction had 6 bases not matched to a gene; V was cut back by 2 bases and J by 4 bases. CDR1 is LNHDA, CDR2 SQIVND, per germline (reference sequence). This CDR3 contains 15 residues.

Here the CDR3 reads CAISDRGQGIFQETQYF. The CDR3 DNA reads TGTGCCATCAGTGATAGGGGACAGGGTATTTTCCAGGAGACCCAGTACTTC. The chain uses TRBV10-3 and TRBJ2-5; 9 bases line up with TRBD1. This CDR3 comprises 17 residues. V shed 3 bases, J shed 5 bases, and the junction held 13 bases outside the gene matches. CDR1 is ENHRY and CDR2 is SYGVKD in the germline V gene.

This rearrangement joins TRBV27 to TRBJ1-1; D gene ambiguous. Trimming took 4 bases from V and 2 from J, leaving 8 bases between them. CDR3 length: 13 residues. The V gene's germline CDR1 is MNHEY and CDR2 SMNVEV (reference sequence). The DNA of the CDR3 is TGTGCCAGCAGTTCCGGGATCAACACTGAAGCTTTCTTT. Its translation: CASSSGINTEAFF.

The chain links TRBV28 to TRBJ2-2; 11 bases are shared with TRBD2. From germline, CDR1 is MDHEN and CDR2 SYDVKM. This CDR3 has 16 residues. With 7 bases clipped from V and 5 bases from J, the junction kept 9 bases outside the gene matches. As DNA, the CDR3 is TGTGCCAGCAAGCCATTACTAGCGGGAGATACCGGGGAGCTGTTTTTT. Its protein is CASKPLLAGDTGELFF.

CDR3: CASSYASGVYNEQFF. CDR3 in DNA: TGTGCCAGCAGTTATGCTAGCGGGGTTTACAATGAGCAGTTCTTC. This chain links TRBV27 with TRBJ2-1, with TRBD2 matching over 9 bases. Germline CDR1 reads MNHEY; CDR2 reads SMNVEV (reference sequence). CDR3 length: 15 amino acids. The V segment lost 4 bases and the J segment 4 bases; nucleotides outside the gene matches: 5.

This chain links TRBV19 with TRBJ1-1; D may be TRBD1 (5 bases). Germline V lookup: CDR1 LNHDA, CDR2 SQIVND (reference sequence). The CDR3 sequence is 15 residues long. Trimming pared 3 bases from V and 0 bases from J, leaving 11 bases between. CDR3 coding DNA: TGTGCCAGTAGTATGGGAGGGGTATTGAACACTGAAGCTTTCTTT. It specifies CASSMGGVLNTEAFF.

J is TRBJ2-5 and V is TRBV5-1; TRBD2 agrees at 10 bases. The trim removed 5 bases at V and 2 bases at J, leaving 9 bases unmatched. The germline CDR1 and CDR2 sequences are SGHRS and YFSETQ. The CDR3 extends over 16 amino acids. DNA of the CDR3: TGCGCCAGCAGTCCGCGGACTAGCGGAGTTCAAGAGACCCAGTACTTC. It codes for CASSPRTSGVQETQYF.

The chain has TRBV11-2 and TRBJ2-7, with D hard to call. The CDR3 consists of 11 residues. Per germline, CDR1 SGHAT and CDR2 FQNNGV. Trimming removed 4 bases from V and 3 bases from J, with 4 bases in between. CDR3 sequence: CASSSYYEQYF. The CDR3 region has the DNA TGTGCCAGCAGCTCGTACTACGAGCAGTACTTC.

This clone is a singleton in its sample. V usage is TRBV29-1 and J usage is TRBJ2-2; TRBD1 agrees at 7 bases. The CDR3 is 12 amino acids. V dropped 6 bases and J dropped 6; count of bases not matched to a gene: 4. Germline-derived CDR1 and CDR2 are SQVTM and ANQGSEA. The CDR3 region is CSVETGAGELFF. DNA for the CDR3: TGCAGCGTCGAAACAGGGGCCGGGGAGCTGTTTTTT.

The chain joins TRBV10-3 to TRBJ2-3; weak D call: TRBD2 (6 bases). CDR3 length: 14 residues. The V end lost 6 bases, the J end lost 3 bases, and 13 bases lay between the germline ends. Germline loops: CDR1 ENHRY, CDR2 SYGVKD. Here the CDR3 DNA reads TGTGCCATCAGAGATGAGAGCGGGACAGATACGCAGTATTTT. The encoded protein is CAIRDESGTDTQYF.